This TCR beta chain was profiled in a study of blood T cell repertoires in COVID-19. For the study at large: Acute and convalescent COVID-19 samples came from the United States, Italy and Spain. Sample material is recorded as cDNA or gDNA derived from T cells, B-cell-depleted T cells, or PBMCs.

The CDR3 has 14 amino acids. Germline CDR1 is LGHNT and CDR2 is FRNRAP. Trimming left V 6 bases short and J 1 base short, with 12 bases between. Only in-frame clones appear in the TCRdb table, and some are missing; sequencing was by immunoSEQ multiplex PCR. Of around 480,000 clones detected, about 91% appear once; the ten largest clones hold around 13%. Seattle patients were enrolled during active infection and followed longitudinally. The sequence was obtained from a woman aged 45-65 years with COVID-19, enrolled during active disease. This chain links TRBV12-5 with TRBJ1-1, with TRBD1 as a possible D gene (6 bases). The specimen was peripheral blood. The CDR3 DNA follows: TGTGCTAGTGGGCTGACAGGACGGAACACTGAAGCTTTCTTT. This translates into CASGLTGRNTEAFF.